This T cell receptor (beta chain) was documented in a study of vaccination and CD4 T cells after COVID-19. This clonotype was seen a single time. The antigen is unknown. Study-wide points: Only after vaccination were a median around 83% of convalescents' reactive clones seen.

Specified treatment: roughly nine-day PBMC culture with coronavirus spike peptide pools or control peptides (ViraFEST assay). The V gene lost 1 base and the J gene lost 0 bases, with 7 bases spanning the gap. Germline V lookup: CDR1 SGHTA, CDR2 FQGNSA. The CDR3 extends over 15 amino acids. An Oncomine TCR Beta short-read assay was used to sequence the DNA from cultured CD4+ T cells. A single record per CDR3 protein comes from TCRdb applying MiXCR to the PCR reads. The data contain some 10,000 distinct CDR3 sequences, over 45% of them singletons. The source of this sequence is a human donor who had recovered from COVID-19. This rearrangement joins TRBV7-2 to TRBJ1-5, with D unclear. Sequencing was done on a sample of CD4+ T cells from blood, cultured in vitro. The CDR3 sequence is CASSLVSNSNQPQHF. The CDR3 DNA reads TGTGCCAGCAGCTTAGTTTCCAATAGCAATCAGCCCCAGCATTTT.